The source of this T cell receptor beta chain is a study of blood T cell repertoires in COVID-19. Study in general: Collection of acute and convalescent COVID-19 samples took place in the United States, Italy and Spain. Sources were T cells, B-cell-depleted T cells, or PBMCs; the material itself was cDNA or gDNA.

Germline V gives CDR1 LGHNT, CDR2 FRNRAP. The CDR3 spans 14 residues. J lost 7 bases, V lost 6 bases, and 6 bases had no gene match. The authors' processing: Amplification with reference gene primers provided the estimates of nucleated cell counts. Here immunoSEQ multiplex PCR was the method, and the copy in TCRdb shows in-frame clones only, minus some. The DNA was the basis for D and trimming; V, J and clone size are from that table. The profile shows about 97,000 clones, approximately 84% of them singletons. The origin of this receptor is a man aged 40-50 years with active or convalescent COVID-19. V usage is TRBV12-5 and J usage is TRBJ1-6; 7 bases are shared with TRBD1. Sequencing input: peripheral blood. CDR3 protein: CASGPPTGNSPLHF. CDR3 DNA: TGTGCTAGTGGCCCACCGACAGGGAATTCACCCCTCCACTTT. The whole variable domain, filled in from reference TRBV12-5 and TRBJ1-6, reads DARVTQTPRHKVTEMGQEVTMRCQPILGHNTVFWYRQTMMQGLELLAYFRNRAPLDDSGMPKDRFSAEMPDATLATLKIQPSEPRDSAVYFCASGPPTGNSPLHFGNGTRLTVT.